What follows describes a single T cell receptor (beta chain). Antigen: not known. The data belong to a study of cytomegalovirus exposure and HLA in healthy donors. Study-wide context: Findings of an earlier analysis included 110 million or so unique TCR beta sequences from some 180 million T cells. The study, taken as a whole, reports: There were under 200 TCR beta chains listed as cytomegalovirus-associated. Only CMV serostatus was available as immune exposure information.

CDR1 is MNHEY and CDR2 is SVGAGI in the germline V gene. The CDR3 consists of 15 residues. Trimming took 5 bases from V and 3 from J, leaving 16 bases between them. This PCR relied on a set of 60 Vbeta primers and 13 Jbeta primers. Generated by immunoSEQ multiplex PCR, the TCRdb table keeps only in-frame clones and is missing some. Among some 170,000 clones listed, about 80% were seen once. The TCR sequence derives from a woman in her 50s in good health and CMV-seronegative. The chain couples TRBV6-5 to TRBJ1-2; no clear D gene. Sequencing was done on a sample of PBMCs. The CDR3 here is CASSPDWTYDYGYTF. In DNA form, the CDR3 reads TGTGCCAGCAGTCCCGACTGGACTTACGACTATGGCTACACCTTC.